The 3 T cell receptor beta chains reported below all come from one sample, sequenced in a study of CD8 T cells in Susac syndrome (dated 2019 in TCRdb). The protocol used for the library was the immunoSEQ multiplex PCR assay. RNA was extracted using the RNeasy kit, and roughly 0.5 to 1 ug of the RNA was reverse transcribed with random hexamers. TCRdb passed the public sequencing reads through fastp at Q25 and MiXCR, retaining productive beta sequences. Merged by CDR3 protein, the rows form single entries marked with the most common genes and DNA. In this sample the table shows under 150,000 distinct CDR3 sequences, about 94% of which occur a single time. 0.095% to 0.15% of the sample is held by the ten biggest clonotypes. The sequencing sample was made of CD4+ T cells from PBMCs. Receptor source: a human donor with multiple sclerosis.

This rearrangement joins TRBV5-1 to TRBJ2-2, with 8 nucleotides matching TRBD1. The CDR3 has 17 residues. Germline V gene data show CDR1 as SGHRS and CDR2 as YFSETQ. The ends lost 0 bases at V and 2 bases at J; junction bases unmatched: 6. CDR3 protein: CASSLVIGQGNTGELFF. The CDR3 region has the DNA TGCGCCAGCAGCTTGGTGATTGGACAGGGAAACACCGGGGAGCTGTTTTTT.

V and J are TRBV12-3 or TRBV12-4 and TRBJ1-1, with D uncertain. Trimming took 3 bases from V and 6 from J, leaving 11 bases between them. The CDR3 length is 13 residues. CDR3 residues: CASSFSDRAEAFF. CDR3 coding DNA: TGTGCCAGCAGTTTCAGCGACCGGGCTGAAGCTTTCTTT.

There are a few counts of this clonotype. The chain is built from TRBV20-1 and TRBJ2-5, with 7 bases fitting TRBD1. The CDR3 loop spans 12 amino acids. CDR1 DFQATT and CDR2 SNEGSKA come from the germline V gene (reference sequence). With 5 bases clipped from V and 1 base from J, the junction kept 1 base outside the gene matches. CDR3 protein: CSAGTVQETQYF. CDR3 DNA: TGCAGTGCTGGGACAGTCCAAGAGACCCAGTACTTC.